A single sample is the source of the 22 T cell receptor beta chains below, sequenced in a study of blood T cell repertoires in COVID-19. Here immunoSEQ multiplex PCR was the method, and the copy in TCRdb shows in-frame clones only, minus some. The sample has about 270,000 clones, nearly 85% seen once. Sequenced input: peripheral blood. The receptors stem from a human donor in a cohort sampled during active COVID-19.

The chain couples TRBV12-3 or TRBV12-4 to TRBJ1-2; D gene ambiguous. The V end lost 5 bases, the J end lost 8 bases, and 15 bases lay between the germline ends. The CDR3 totals 13 residues. CDR3 nucleotide sequence: TGTGCCAGCAGTCTGAGGGTAGGGCTGGGCTACACCTTC. Amino acids: CASSLRVGLGYTF.

The gene calls are TRBV6-5 and TRBJ2-3, with 11 nucleotides matching TRBD2. This CDR3 spans 14 amino acids. The ends lost 11 bases at V and 10 bases at J; junction bases unmatched: 14. Germline-derived CDR1 and CDR2 are MNHEY and SVGAGI. DNA of the CDR3: TGTGCCGGACAAATAGCGGGAGGGCGAAGTCCGCAGTATTTT. It translates to CAGQIAGGRSPQYF.

This chain connects TRBV2 to TRBJ2-4, with 10 bases lining up with TRBD1. This CDR3 spans 15 amino acids. Germline values: CDR1 SNHLY, CDR2 FYNNEI. The ends lost 3 bases at V and 4 bases at J; junction bases unmatched: 3. As DNA, the CDR3 is TGTGCCAGCAGTGATGCGGGACAGGGGAAAAACATTCAGTACTTC. Protein: CASSDAGQGKNIQYF.

The chain joins TRBV28 to TRBJ2-2; 8 bases agree with TRBD2. Germline loops: CDR1 MDHEN, CDR2 SYDVKM. V was pared by 5 bases and J by 2 bases, with 4 bases of the junction left unmatched. This CDR3 region has 15 residues. DNA for the CDR3: TGTGCCAGCAGTCGGACTAGCCTCAACACCGGGGAGCTGTTTTTT. It yields the protein CASSRTSLNTGELFF.

V gene TRBV5-1 combines with J gene TRBJ2-7, with 9 bases identical to TRBD2. V dropped 4 bases and J dropped 3; count of bases not matched to a gene: 14. The CDR3 runs to 17 residues. Looked up from germline, CDR1 is SGHRS and CDR2 is YFSETQ. In DNA, the CDR3 is TGCGCCAGCAGCCCAGGAGGTAGCGGGAGTCCCTACTACGAGCAGTACTTC. Encoded protein: CASSPGGSGSPYYEQYF.

J is TRBJ2-1 and V is TRBV5-6, with TRBD1 identical over 9 bases. Per the germline V gene, CDR1 is SGHDT and CDR2 is YYEEEE. Germline trimming cut 1 base from V and 3 bases from J; bases unmatched to any gene: 8. The CDR3 length is 17 residues. For the CDR3, the DNA is TGTGCCAGCAGCTTGTCCCTGACAGGGGGTAGCTACAATGAGCAGTTCTTC. This translates into CASSLSLTGGSYNEQFF.

The chain links TRBV28 to TRBJ1-1; D might be TRBD1 (6 bases). V was shortened by 5 bases and J by 5 bases, with 18 bases between the two germline ends. Germline V gives CDR1 MDHEN, CDR2 SYDVKM. The CDR3 is 15 amino acids. The CDR3 sequence: CASSVGGRGSTEAFF. DNA for the CDR3: TGTGCCAGCAGTGTCGGCGGCAGGGGATCGACTGAAGCTTTCTTT.

This sequence joins TRBV19 and TRBJ1-2; TRBD1 matches 7 bases. V lost 3 bases to trimming and J lost 2 bases; unmatched junction nucleotides: 9. CDR1 and CDR2 from the germline V gene are LNHDA and SQIVND (reference sequence). This CDR3 has 16 residues. The CDR3 nucleotides are TGTGCCAGTAGTATGCCCCACTCGACAGGGAACTATGGCTACACCTTC. It specifies CASSMPHSTGNYGYTF. Drawing the rest from reference TRBV19 and TRBJ1-2, the complete variable domain is DGGITQSPKYLFRKEGQNVTLSCEQNLNHDAMYWYRQDPGQGLRLIYYSQIVNDFQKGDIAEGYSVSREKKESFPLTVTSAQKNPTAFYLCASSMPHSTGNYGYTFGSGTRLTVV.

This clone qualifies as medium-sized. V gene TRBV5-4 combines with J gene TRBJ2-1, with 7 bases lining up with TRBD1. Germline V gives CDR1 SGHNT, CDR2 YYREEE (reference sequence). J gave up 9 bases and V 4 bases, and 4 bases lay outside the gene matches. The CDR3 spans 12 residues. The CDR3, as DNA: TGTGCCAGCAGCAAGACAGGGTTTGAGCAGTTCTTC. It encodes CASSKTGFEQFF.

The chain is built from TRBV27 and TRBJ1-6, with 7 bases lining up with TRBD1. The J segment lost 8 bases and the V segment lost 3 bases, leaving 7 bases of the junction unmatched. CDR3 length: 15 amino acids. Germline V gene sequence: CDR1 MNHEY, CDR2 SMNVEV (reference sequence). CDR3 nucleotide sequence: TGTGCCAGCAGTTTCTATCAGGGGGAGGATTCACCCCTCCACTTT. Protein: CASSFYQGEDSPLHF.

This rearrangement joins TRBV28 to TRBJ2-2, with 9 positions matching TRBD2. V dropped 6 bases and J dropped 4; count of bases not matched to a gene: 6. CDR3 length: 15 amino acids. Germline CDR1 is MDHEN and CDR2 is SYDVKM. This CDR3 is CASSLLTSGTGELFF. Here the CDR3 DNA reads TGTGCCAGCAGCTTGTTGACTAGCGGCACCGGGGAGCTGTTTTTT. Combining the CDR3 with reference TRBV28 and TRBJ2-2 gives the whole variable domain DVKVTQSSRYLVKRTGEKVFLECVQDMDHENMFWYRQDPGLGLRLIYFSYDVKMKEKGDIPEGYSVSREKKERFSLILESASTNQTSMYLCASSLLTSGTGELFFGEGSRLTVL.

J is TRBJ2-6 and V is TRBV19; 9 bases are a match to TRBD1. The ends lost 7 bases at V and 2 bases at J; junction bases unmatched: 9. The CDR3 has 17 amino acids. Germline V gene lookup returns CDR1 LNHDA and CDR2 SQIVND (reference sequence). This CDR3 is CASNPRTGAPGANVLTF. The CDR3 DNA follows: TGTGCCAGTAACCCCCGGACAGGGGCGCCTGGGGCCAACGTCCTGACTTTC.

The V gene is TRBV5-8, the J gene TRBJ2-7, with a possible D match to TRBD2 (6 bases). The CDR3 contains 15 residues. V lost 1 base to trimming and J lost 7 bases, with 18 bases between them. The germline CDR1 and CDR2 sequences are SGHTS and YDEGEE. The CDR3 DNA reads TGTGCCAGCAGCTTGATTAGTGGGCCCGGGGGAGAGCAGTACTTC. This codes for CASSLISGPGGEQYF.

CDR3: CASSRETQYF. The CDR3 DNA follows: TGTGCCAGCAGCCGAGAGACCCAGTACTTC. This chain joins TRBV7-6 and TRBJ2-5; no firm D call. This CDR3 is 10 amino acids long. CDR1 and CDR2 from the germline V gene are SGHVS and FNYEAQ. Between the trimmed V and J ends, which lost 5 bases and 4 bases, there was a span of 2 bases.

V gene TRBV7-9 combines with J gene TRBJ1-4; D not certain. V shed 3 bases and J shed 3 bases, with 17 bases lying between them. The germline CDR1 and CDR2 sequences are SEHNR and FQNEAQ (reference sequence). The CDR3 runs 17 residues. In DNA form, the CDR3 reads TGTGCCAGCAGCTTTTCCAGGTCGGACTGGGCTAATGAAAAACTGTTTTTT. This codes for CASSFSRSDWANEKLFF.

This CDR3 is CASSRPGQANEKLFF. Here the CDR3 DNA reads TGTGCCAGCAGTCGACCCGGACAGGCGAATGAAAAACTGTTTTTT. This chain uses TRBV28 with TRBJ1-4; 7 bases are shared with TRBD1. The CDR3 totals 15 residues. The V segment lost 5 bases and the J segment 5 bases; nucleotides outside the gene matches: 8. From germline, CDR1 is MDHEN and CDR2 SYDVKM.

The chain joins TRBV6-5 to TRBJ1-2; 7 bases agree with TRBD1. The V gene's germline CDR1 is MNHEY and CDR2 SVGAGI. V lost 0 bases and J lost 10; bases outside the gene matches: 14. The CDR3 has 16 amino acids. The CDR3 nucleotides read TGTGCCAGCAGTTACTCGACGAGGGGGCCAATAGAAGTCTACACCTTC. It codes for CASSYSTRGPIEVYTF.

This rearrangement joins TRBV27 to TRBJ2-1, with D tentatively TRBD2 (5 bases). This CDR3 is 15 amino acids long. Germline V gene sequence: CDR1 MNHEY, CDR2 SMNVEV (reference sequence). Trimming left V 3 bases short and J 3 bases short, with 12 bases between. This CDR3 is CASSFLGSFYNEQFF. The CDR3 region has the DNA TGTGCCAGCAGTTTTCTAGGGAGCTTCTACAATGAGCAGTTCTTC.

The chain carries TRBV7-2 and TRBJ2-7; D gene ambiguous. Trimming took off 6 bases at V and 6 bases at J, with 18 bases between the two ends. This CDR3 is built from 14 residues. Germline CDR1 and CDR2: SGHTA and FQGNSA. This CDR3 is CASRLNPELGEQYF. CDR3 in DNA: TGTGCCAGCAGACTAAACCCAGAGCTAGGCGAGCAGTACTTC.

The chain is built from TRBV11-2 and TRBJ2-1; 9 nucleotides agree with TRBD2. The V gene end was trimmed by 1 base and the J gene end by 3 bases; junction bases not matched to a gene: 1. There are 15 residues in the CDR3. In germline, CDR1 is SGHAT, CDR2 FQNNGV. CDR3 in amino acids: CASSLGAGGYNEQFF. In nucleotides, the CDR3 is TGTGCCAGCAGCTTAGGAGCGGGAGGCTACAATGAGCAGTTCTTC.

This rearrangement joins TRBV2 to TRBJ1-2, with D unresolved. The length of the CDR3 is 13 residues. The ends were cut back, 6 bases at V and 4 bases at J, with 12 bases in the middle. CDR1 SNHLY and CDR2 FYNNEI come from the germline V gene. CDR3 loop: CASRGDGSYGYTF. As DNA, the CDR3 is TGTGCCAGCAGGGGTGACGGGTCCTATGGCTACACCTTC.

This clone was counted a single time. The chain is built from TRBV18 and TRBJ2-7; D perhaps matches TRBD1 (5 bases). The CDR3 consists of 14 residues. The germline V and J ends were trimmed by 3 bases and 2 bases, with 11 bases remaining between them. CDR1 is KGHSH, CDR2 LQKENI, per germline. As DNA, the CDR3 is TGTGCCAGCTCACCCGACAGACCCCCCTACGAGCAGTACTTC. It encodes CASSPDRPPYEQYF.